Presented here are 21 T cell receptor beta chains from one specimen sequenced in a study of response to subunit inactivated influenza vaccine. One entry per CDR3 protein results from TCRdb running MiXCR on the RT-PCR reads. Of 650,000 to 800,000 distinct CDR3 sequences in the sample, about 15% were seen once. The sample in question was PBMCs from blood, obtained 14 to 15 days before vaccination. These receptors were collected from a middle-aged man who received an inactivated influenza vaccine.

A few counts support this clonotype. This chain uses TRBV18 with TRBJ1-3, with D perhaps TRBD1 (6 bases). This CDR3 is built from 16 residues. Per the germline V gene, CDR1 is KGHSH and CDR2 is LQKENI. The ends were cut back, 6 bases at V and 3 bases at J, with 18 bases in the middle. CDR3 DNA sequence: TGTGCCAGCTCTTTCTACGGACAGCATCTTGGAAACACCATATATTTT. It yields the protein CASSFYGQHLGNTIYF.

This clonotype appeared a few times. This rearrangement joins TRBV12-3 or TRBV12-4 to TRBJ1-1, with 7 bases fitting TRBD1. The CDR3 consists of 16 residues. The V segment lost 4 bases and the J segment 4 bases; nucleotides outside the gene matches: 12. The CDR3 bases are TGTGCCAGCAGTTCGGCCAGGGGGGGAGTTGGCACTGAAGCTTTCTTT. This codes for CASSSARGGVGTEAFF.

V is TRBV12-3 or TRBV12-4 and J is TRBJ1-1; possibly TRBD1 for D (5 bases). The CDR3 is made up of 14 amino acids. Trimming cost V 3 bases and J 6 bases, with 14 bases left between them. The CDR3 bases are TGTGCCAGCAGTTTGAAGGGGCAGTCGGCTGAAGCTTTCTTT. This encodes CASSLKGQSAEAFF.

This clonotype was detected ten times or more. V and J are TRBV15 and TRBJ2-1; 13 nucleotides match TRBD2. Germline CDR1 reads LNHNV; CDR2 reads YYDKDF (reference sequence). This CDR3 region has 16 residues. Trimming removed 5 bases from V and 3 bases from J; junction bases left unmatched: 4. The DNA of the CDR3 is TGTGCCACCAGCTCCGGACTAGCGGGAGACTACAATGAGCAGTTCTTC. Its protein is CATSSGLAGDYNEQFF.

This clonotype was seen a few times. The gene calls are TRBV9 and TRBJ2-5, with TRBD2 identical over 9 bases. CDR3 length: 17 residues. V was clipped by 3 bases and J by 5 bases; unmatched bases: 14. The germline gives CDR1 SGDLS, CDR2 YYNGEE. This chain's CDR3 is CASSAPNVAGVLETQYF. As DNA, the CDR3 is TGTGCCAGCAGCGCTCCAAACGTAGCGGGAGTATTGGAGACCCAGTACTTC.

This clonotype was observed at least ten times. This chain connects TRBV3-1 to TRBJ2-3; D ambiguous. The V end was cut by 0 bases, the J end by 14 bases, with 18 bases between. The germline CDR1 and CDR2 sequences are LGHDT and YNNKEL (reference sequence). This CDR3 spans 14 amino acids. Written as DNA, the CDR3 is TGTGCCAGCAGCCAAGATCTCGGCGCCCGCCCGGTGTATTTT. Translation: CASSQDLGARPVYF.

The chain uses TRBV29-1 and TRBJ2-1; no firm D call. This CDR3 is built from 11 residues. Germline V gene lookup returns CDR1 SQVTM and CDR2 ANQGSEA. Trimming shortened V by 7 bases and J by 10 bases, and 14 bases separated the two germline ends. CDR3 DNA: TGCAGCGCCAATCCTTGGAGAGAGCAGTTCTTC. It yields the protein CSANPWREQFF.

This clonotype was seen only a few times. The DNA of the CDR3 is TGTGCCAGTAGTCCATCGTCGGGGGGGTACTCCTACGAGCAGTACTTC. This codes for CASSPSSGGYSYEQYF. The gene calls are TRBV19 and TRBJ2-7, with 8 nucleotides matching TRBD2. Germline V gene lookup returns CDR1 LNHDA and CDR2 SQIVND (reference sequence). This CDR3 region has 16 residues. Trimming removed 5 bases from V and 0 bases from J; junction bases left unmatched: 9.

The chain links TRBV4-2 to TRBJ1-6, with a tentative D call TRBD1 (6 bases). Trimming cost V 0 bases and J 10 bases, with 13 bases left between them. There are 15 residues in the CDR3. Germline V gives CDR1 LGHNA, CDR2 YNFKEQ. CDR3 bases: TGTGCCAGCAGCCAAGATACAGGGTCGAACTCACCCCTCCACTTT. Its protein is CASSQDTGSNSPLHF.

The rearrangement joins TRBV6-1 to TRBJ2-1; 10 bases align to TRBD2. The junction had 11 bases not matched to a gene; V was cut back by 7 bases and J by 8 bases. Germline lookup yields CDR1 MNHNS and CDR2 SASEGT. CDR3 size: 15 residues. CDR3 bases: TGTGCCAGCAACAGAGCAGCGGGAGGGCGGCATGAGCAGTTCTTC. Translated: CASNRAAGGRHEQFF.

V is TRBV10-1 and J is TRBJ2-7, with D possibly TRBD2 on 6 matching bases. V was cut by 4 bases and J by 5 bases, with 18 bases left in between. The CDR3 runs 15 residues. Germline CDR1 WNHNN, CDR2 SYGVQD (reference sequence). CDR3 bases: TGCGCCAGCAGTGGCTCGGCTAGCGTGCTCCACGAGCAGTACTTC. Protein sequence: CASSGSASVLHEQYF.

This clonotype appeared a few times. The chain carries TRBV2 and TRBJ2-3, with TRBD2 matching over 7 bases. The ends lost 2 bases at V and 1 base at J; junction bases unmatched: 9. CDR3 length: 17 amino acids. The germline V gene encodes CDR1 SNHLY and CDR2 FYNNEI. The CDR3 reads CASSEPFGGSGTDTQYF. CDR3 bases: TGTGCCAGCAGTGAACCCTTTGGCGGGAGTGGCACAGATACGCAGTATTTT.

This clonotype was recorded at least ten times. The junction does not match germline at one end; this may be a read error. The chain joins TRBV7-2 to TRBJ2-1; 9 bases match TRBD2. The CDR3 covers 15 residues. Germline V lookup: CDR1 SGHTA, CDR2 FQGNSA. CDR3 protein: CASSLLAGGSNEQFF. The CDR3 DNA reads as TGCGCCAGCAGCTTGCTTGCGGGAGGGTCCAATGAGCAGTTCTTC.

Only a few counts were recorded for this clonotype. The chain recombines TRBV7-2 with TRBJ2-1; D is tentatively TRBD1 or TRBD2 (5 bases each). V lost 0 bases and J lost 8, with 11 bases in between. The germline V gene has CDR1 SGHTA and CDR2 FQGNSA. CDR3 length: 14 residues. CDR3 amino acids: CASSLARGGHEQFF. The CDR3 DNA is TGTGCCAGCAGCTTAGCGCGTGGGGGACATGAGCAGTTCTTC.

In this sample, this clonotype turned up a few times. This rearrangement joins TRBV6-6 to TRBJ1-5, with unresolved D. Looked up from germline, CDR1 is MNHNY and CDR2 is SVGAGI (reference sequence). Trimming shortened V by 6 bases and J by 0 bases, and 6 bases separated the two germline ends. This CDR3 has 13 amino acids. The CDR3 spells CASRQNSNQPQHF. The CDR3 nucleotides are TGTGCCAGCAGGCAGAATAGCAATCAGCCCCAGCATTTT.

V gene TRBV12-3 or TRBV12-4 combines with J gene TRBJ1-6; TRBD1 matches at 9 bases. CDR3 length: 15 amino acids. J was trimmed by 9 bases and V by 7 bases; bases with no gene match: 10. Here the CDR3 reads CASTRGGTGFSPLHF. The CDR3 DNA reads TGTGCCAGCACCCGAGGGGGGACAGGGTTTTCACCCCTCCACTTT.

The sample holds many counts of this clonotype. This chain connects TRBV9 to TRBJ2-2; maybe TRBD2 (6 bases). The CDR3 spans 14 residues. CDR1 and CDR2 (germline): SGDLS, YYNGEE. V was shortened by 8 bases and J by 4 bases, with 15 bases between the two germline ends. CDR3 amino acids: CASVGGSGTGELFF. In nucleotides, the CDR3 is TGTGCCAGTGTAGGAGGGTCGGGCACCGGGGAGCTGTTTTTT.

This clonotype was seen many times. The chain couples TRBV19 to TRBJ2-1, with 8 bases fitting TRBD2. Germline loops: CDR1 LNHDA, CDR2 SQIVND (reference sequence). J gave up 2 bases and V 6 bases, and 3 bases lay outside the gene matches. The CDR3 contains 14 residues. The CDR3 bases are TGTGCCAGTAGCCCGGGACTAGCCTACAATGAGCAGTTCTTC. This gives the protein CASSPGLAYNEQFF.

There are a few counts of this clonotype. The chain links TRBV12-5 to TRBJ2-7, with D perhaps matching TRBD1 or TRBD2 (5 bases each). Looked up from germline, CDR1 is LGHNT and CDR2 is FRNRAP. This CDR3 region has 13 residues. V gave up 7 bases and J gave up 1 base, with 11 bases separating them. The CDR3, as DNA: TGTGCTAGTGCCCGGGACGGTTCCTACGAGCAGTACTTC. Its protein is CASARDGSYEQYF.

This chain uses TRBV5-5 with TRBJ2-5; no clear D. CDR1 is SGHKS, CDR2 YYEKEE, per germline (reference sequence). Trimming cost V 0 bases and J 7 bases, with 10 bases left between them. The CDR3 spans 13 residues. In DNA, the CDR3 is TGTGCCAGCAGCTTGGCCCTATGGGGGACCCAGTACTTC. This encodes CASSLALWGTQYF.

The rearrangement joins TRBV18 to TRBJ1-4; the D is unclear. The CDR3 runs to 13 residues. The V and J ends lost 3 bases and 5 bases respectively, with 7 bases between them. The germline gives CDR1 KGHSH, CDR2 LQKENI. This CDR3 reads CASSPGSNEKLFF. Here the CDR3 DNA reads TGTGCCAGCTCACCGGGCAGCAATGAAAAACTGTTTTTT.